The rows below give T cell receptor beta chains drawn from one sample of a study of blood T cell repertoires in COVID-19. The data were produced by immunoSEQ multiplex PCR, yet TCRdb's version contains in-frame clones alone and is incomplete. The sample holds about 400,000 clones, around 90% seen once. The sequencing sample was made of PBMCs or T cells enriched from blood (not recorded which). The source of these receptors is a middle-aged woman with acute COVID-19. CDR3s include the opening cysteine and the closing phenylalanine or tryptophan. Fields, in order: V gene, J gene, D gene, clone size, CDR3 protein, CDR3 DNA. D genes are given only for firm matches. Clone size is given for some rows only: seen once, a few or many times, or a class if the clone is expanded.

TRBV4-1,TRBJ1-2,-,-,CASSLSSLNYGYTF,TGCGCCAGCAGCTTATCTAGCCTAAACTATGGCTACACCTTC
TRBV2,TRBJ1-5,TRBD1,-,CASSKDRTQPQHF,TGTGCCAGCAGTAAGGACAGGACGCAGCCCCAGCATTTT
TRBV11-2,TRBJ2-5,-,-,CASSLASREETQYF,TGTGCCAGCAGCTTAGCTTCGAGGGAAGAGACCCAGTACTTC
TRBV30,TRBJ1-2,TRBD1,-,CAWTRQGNYGYTF,TGTGCCTGGACGCGACAGGGCAACTATGGCTACACCTTC
TRBV5-1,TRBJ2-5,TRBD2,-,CASSLGPAGGSETQYF,TGCGCCAGCAGCTTGGGTCCAGCGGGGGGTTCGGAGACCCAGTACTTC
TRBV2,TRBJ1-2,-,-,CASSEAPTANYGYTF,TGTGCCAGCAGTGAAGCCCCGACAGCTAACTATGGCTACACCTTC
TRBV30,TRBJ1-1,-,-,CACKRGTEAFF,TGTGCCTGCAAGAGGGGGACTGAAGCTTTCTTT
TRBV27,TRBJ2-1,TRBD2,-,CASSSLAGGTYNEQFF,TGTGCCAGCAGTTCGTTAGCGGGGGGTACCTACAATGAGCAGTTCTTC
TRBV5-4,TRBJ2-4,TRBD1,-,CAGGTGTNIQYF,TGTGCCGGCGGGACAGGAACAAACATTCAGTACTTC
TRBV30,TRBJ2-7,-,once,CAWSSDRTYEQYF,TGTGCCTGGAGTTCAGACAGAACCTACGAGCAGTACTTC
TRBV15,TRBJ2-4,-,-,CATSRGRFRGTPTNIQYF,TGTGCCACCAGCAGAGGAAGGTTCAGGGGCACCCCAACGAACATTCAGTACTTC
TRBV7-9,TRBJ1-5,TRBD1,-,CASSLVGGQGGSQPQHF,TGTGCCAGCAGCTTAGTGGGAGGACAGGGAGGCTCTCAGCCCCAGCATTTT
TRBV19,TRBJ2-6,TRBD1,-,CASRRQGFGANVLTF,TGTGCCAGTAGACGACAGGGGTTTGGGGCCAACGTCCTGACTTTC
TRBV19,TRBJ1-2,TRBD1,-,CASNFRDRGGYGYTF,TGTGCCAGTAATTTCCGGGACAGGGGCGGCTATGGCTACACCTTC
TRBV30,TRBJ1-4,-,-,CASQTGPGMDEKLFF,TGTGCCTCACAAACCGGACCAGGGATGGACGAAAAACTGTTTTTT
TRBV5-4,TRBJ2-1,TRBD1,few,CASSSNRQGAHNEQFF,TGTGCCAGCAGCTCAAATCGACAGGGGGCCCACAATGAGCAGTTCTTC
TRBV27,TRBJ2-2,TRBD2,-,CASSLSGGAGELFF,TGTGCCAGCAGTTTATCCGGGGGGGCCGGGGAGCTGTTTTTT
TRBV28,TRBJ2-4,-,-,CASSFPRWGDREKWENIQYF,TGTGCCAGCAGTTTTCCCCGTTGGGGGGACAGAGAAAAGTGGGAAAACATTCAGTACTTC
TRBV9,TRBJ1-1,-,-,CASSAYNTEAFF,TGTGCCAGCAGCGCCTATAACACTGAAGCTTTCTTT
TRBV5-4,TRBJ2-3,TRBD1,once,CASSLERDRADTQYF,TGTGCCAGCAGCTTGGAACGGGACAGAGCCGATACGCAGTATTTT
TRBV19,TRBJ1-2,TRBD1,-,CASTLLGQGAYGYTF,TGTGCCAGTACCCTCCTAGGACAGGGGGCCTACGGCTACACCTTC
TRBV13,TRBJ2-7,TRBD1,-,CASSFQGTGVHEQYF,TGTGCCAGCAGCTTTCAAGGGACAGGGGTTCACGAGCAGTACTTC
TRBV9,TRBJ2-3,TRBD1,-,CASSVEGTGGEDTQYF,TGTGCCAGCAGCGTAGAAGGGACAGGGGGGGAAGATACGCAGTATTTT
TRBV12-3/TRBV12-4,TRBJ2-2,-,-,CASSPATGELFF,TGTGCCAGCAGCCCCGCGACCGGGGAGCTGTTTTTT
TRBV5-6,TRBJ2-1,-,-,CASSSYRLQGVVNEQFF,TGTGCCAGCAGCTCTTACAGATTACAGGGAGTGGTTAATGAGCAGTTCTTC
TRBV10-2,TRBJ2-2,TRBD2,-,CASNPGGNTGELFF,TGCGCCAGCAATCCGGGGGGGAACACCGGGGAGCTGTTTTTT
TRBV15,TRBJ1-4,TRBD1,few,CATSRDRQGNEKLFF,TGTGCCACCAGCAGAGATAGACAGGGGAATGAAAAACTGTTTTTT
TRBV29-1,TRBJ2-7,TRBD1,once,CSGGQVAYEQYF,TGCAGCGGGGGACAGGTAGCCTACGAGCAGTACTTC
TRBV6-5,TRBJ2-1,TRBD1,once,CASRIQGANEQFF,TGTGCCAGCAGGATACAGGGGGCGAATGAGCAGTTCTTC
TRBV7-9,TRBJ1-6,-,few,CASSPGGVSPLHF,TGTGCCAGCAGCCCCGGCGGGGTCTCACCCCTCCACTTT
TRBV19,TRBJ1-5,TRBD1,-,CASSRTGASNQPQHF,TGTGCCAGTAGTCGGACAGGAGCTAGCAATCAGCCCCAGCATTTT
TRBV5-1,TRBJ2-7,-,-,CASSSQAGTYYEQYF,TGCGCCAGCAGCTCCCAAGCCGGGACTTACTACGAGCAGTACTTC
TRBV4-1,TRBJ2-7,TRBD1,-,CASSQVGQGDEQYF,TGCGCCAGCAGCCAAGTGGGACAGGGTGACGAGCAGTACTTC
TRBV3-1/TRBV3-2,TRBJ1-5,-,-,CASSQEGGGSDQPQHF,TGTGCCAGCAGCCAAGAGGGCGGGGGCTCGGATCAGCCCCAGCATTTT
TRBV5-1,TRBJ2-2,-,-,CASSLGVAGLTGELFF,TGCGCCAGCAGCTTGGGAGTGGCAGGGCTCACCGGGGAGCTGTTTTTT
TRBV7-9,TRBJ2-1,TRBD1,-,CASSWGQGGYEQFF,TGTGCCAGCAGCTGGGGACAGGGTGGGTATGAGCAGTTCTTC
TRBV18,TRBJ2-5,TRBD2,-,CASSPAGVQETQYF,TGTGCCAGCTCACCGGCGGGGGTACAAGAGACCCAGTACTTC
TRBV25-1,TRBJ1-1,-,-,CASSDGGGFEAFF,TGTGCCAGCAGTGATGGTGGGGGCTTTGAAGCTTTCTTT
TRBV5-1,TRBJ2-7,TRBD1,-,CASSLVGQGASGEQYF,TGCGCCAGCAGCTTGGTTGGGCAGGGGGCTTCGGGGGAGCAGTACTTC
TRBV4-2,TRBJ1-1,-,-,CASSKRQNMNTEAFF,TGTGCCAGCAGCAAACGACAGAACATGAACACTGAAGCTTTCTTT
TRBV3-1/TRBV3-2,TRBJ1-1,-,-,CASSRQGGGEAFF,TGTGCCAGCAGCCGGCAGGGCGGGGGTGAAGCTTTCTTT
TRBV5-1,TRBJ2-1,TRBD2,-,CASSLVPAGGVSSYNEQFF,TGCGCCAGCAGCTTGGTGCCAGCGGGGGGCGTAAGCTCCTACAATGAGCAGTTCTTC
TRBV19,TRBJ2-2,TRBD1,once,CASSIRQGAASGELFF,TGTGCCAGTAGTATAAGGCAGGGGGCTGCCAGCGGGGAGCTGTTTTTT
TRBV12-3/TRBV12-4,TRBJ1-6,-,-,CASSPPQSPLHF,TGTGCCAGCAGCCCCCCTCAGTCACCCCTCCACTTT
TRBV18,TRBJ1-5,TRBD1,-,CASSGTGADQPQHF,TGTGCCAGCTCTGGGACAGGGGCAGATCAGCCCCAGCATTTT
TRBV9,TRBJ1-1,-,-,CASSVGGVGMSEAFF,TGTGCCAGCAGCGTAGGGGGCGTTGGTATGTCTGAAGCTTTCTTT
TRBV15,TRBJ2-3,-,-,CATTDGAGTDTQYF,TGTGCCACCACAGATGGGGCGGGCACAGATACGCAGTATTTT
TRBV11-3,TRBJ1-1,-,-,CASSQRGQNTEAFF,TGTGCCAGCAGCCAAAGGGGACAGAACACTGAAGCTTTCTTT
TRBV7-2,TRBJ2-3,-,-,CASSPLRARRDTQYF,TGTGCCAGCAGCCCCCTGAGGGCCCGGAGGGATACGCAGTATTTT
TRBV12-3/TRBV12-4,TRBJ1-2,-,few,CASSLGRNYGYTF,TGTGCCAGCAGTTTAGGCAGAAACTATGGCTACACCTTC
TRBV6-5,TRBJ2-3,-,-,CASHTSITDTQYF,TGTGCCAGCCATACTAGCATCACAGATACGCAGTATTTT
TRBV12-3/TRBV12-4,TRBJ1-1,TRBD1,-,CASSFNRGDAFF,TGTGCCAGCAGTTTCAACAGGGGAGATGCTTTCTTT
TRBV19,TRBJ1-2,-,-,CASSPIGQYGYTF,TGTGCCAGTAGTCCCATCGGACAGTATGGCTACACCTTC
TRBV2,TRBJ1-5,TRBD1,-,CASSLQGQQPQHF,TGTGCCAGCAGTCTACAGGGGCAACAGCCCCAGCATTTT
TRBV30,TRBJ1-2,TRBD1,-,CAWSLQGYGYTF,TGTGCCTGGAGTTTACAGGGGTATGGCTACACCTTC
TRBV24-1,TRBJ1-4,-,-,CATSDSREGEKLFF,TGTGCCACCAGTGATTCCAGGGAGGGTGAAAAACTGTTTTTT
TRBV19,TRBJ1-2,TRBD1,once,CASTPTGGGYGYTF,TGTGCCAGTACTCCGACAGGGGGCGGTTATGGCTACACCTTC